The count of the clone carrying this T cell receptor (beta chain) is one. This specimen belongs to a study of technical replicates of blood from several donors. Using immunoSEQ multiplex PCR, the repertoire was profiled, and TCRdb retains in-frame clones only, with some absent. Here the sample spans some 80,000 clones, roughly 96% being singletons. Sequences were obtained from T cells isolated from PBMCs. This clonotype originated in a human donor in good health.

This CDR3 is CASSLVGSGRSYEQYF. CDR3 coding DNA: TGTGCCAGCAGCTTAGTAGGTAGCGGGAGATCCTACGAGCAGTACTTC. The chain carries TRBV7-9 and TRBJ2-7, with 9 bases aligning to TRBD2. This CDR3 spans 16 amino acids. Unmatched junction bases numbered 5, after V lost 1 base and J lost 1 base. The germline V gene encodes CDR1 SEHNR and CDR2 FQNEAQ (reference sequence).